What follows are 2 T cell receptor beta chains derived from one specimen sequenced in a study of cytomegalovirus exposure and HLA in healthy donors. The primer mix had 60 Vbeta and 13 Jbeta primers. Some clones are missing from TCRdb's copy, which holds only in-frame ones; the method was immunoSEQ multiplex PCR. The sample comprises around 130,000 clones, 74% of which are singletons, and 6.6% rests with the top ten. Sequencing used PBMCs. The receptor source for this set is a man aged 40-50 years in good health and CMV-seropositive.

This clone was detected a few times. The chain joins TRBV28 to TRBJ1-3; possible D gene TRBD1, 6 bases. Trimming pared 5 bases from V and 0 bases from J, leaving 17 bases between. The CDR3 totals 17 residues. In germline, CDR1 is MDHEN, CDR2 SYDVKM. The DNA for the CDR3 is TGTGCCAGCAGTACAGGAGCTCAGGGGTTCTCTGGAAACACCATATATTTT. It is translated as CASSTGAQGFSGNTIYF.

V usage is TRBV28 and J usage is TRBJ2-7; 8 bases match TRBD1. Germline V gene data show CDR1 as MDHEN and CDR2 as SYDVKM. V lost 3 bases, J lost 5 bases, and 3 bases stayed unmatched. The CDR3 covers 13 residues. CDR3 in amino acids: CASSLGQVDEQYF. The DNA of the CDR3 is TGTGCCAGCAGTTTGGGACAGGTTGACGAGCAGTACTTC.